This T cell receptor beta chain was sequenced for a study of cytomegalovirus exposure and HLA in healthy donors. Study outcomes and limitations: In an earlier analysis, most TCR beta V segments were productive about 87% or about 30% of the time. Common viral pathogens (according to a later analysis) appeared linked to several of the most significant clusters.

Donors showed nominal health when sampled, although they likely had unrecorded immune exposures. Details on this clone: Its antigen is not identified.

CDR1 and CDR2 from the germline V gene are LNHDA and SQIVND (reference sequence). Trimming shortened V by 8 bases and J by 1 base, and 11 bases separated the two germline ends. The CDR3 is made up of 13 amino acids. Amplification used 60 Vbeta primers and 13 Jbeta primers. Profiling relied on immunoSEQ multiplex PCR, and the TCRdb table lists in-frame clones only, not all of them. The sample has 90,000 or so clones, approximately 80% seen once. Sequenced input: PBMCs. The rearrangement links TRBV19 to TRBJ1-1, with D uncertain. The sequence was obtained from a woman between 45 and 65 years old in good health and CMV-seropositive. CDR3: CASFKRSNTEAFF. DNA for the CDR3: TGTGCCAGTTTCAAGAGATCGAACACTGAAGCTTTCTTT.